Sequencing of this TCR beta chain was carried out in a study of blood T cell repertoires in COVID-19. Looking at the study overall: T cells, B-cell-depleted T cells, or PBMCs provided the cDNA or gDNA that served as material.

Original processing methods: How many nucleated cells were present was estimated from reference gene primer amplification. Here immunoSEQ multiplex PCR was the method, and the copy in TCRdb shows in-frame clones only, minus some. That table furnishes V, J and clone size, whereas the DNA furnished D and trimming. The table records 200,000 to 250,000 clones, roughly nine tenths of them present only once. The length of the CDR3 is 16 residues. Germline CDR1 reads SNHLY; CDR2 reads FYNNEI. Germline trimming cut 5 bases from V and 8 bases from J; bases unmatched to any gene: 12. The sequence was collected from a man aged 60 to 69 with acute or convalescent COVID-19. Sequenced material: peripheral blood. The chain couples TRBV2 to TRBJ1-4; 9 positions match TRBD1. The CDR3 is CASSRTTGGIREKLFF. Written as DNA, the CDR3 is TGTGCCAGCAGTCGGACCACAGGGGGCATCAGGGAAAAACTGTTTTTT.